This T cell receptor beta chain was sequenced in a study of lymphopenia after photon versus proton radiotherapy (dated by TCRdb to about 2019). With respect to the entire study: Photon and proton radiation therapy were compared by the study for their immunological effects in patients with gastrointestinal tumors who developed high-grade lymphopenia. The study was designed to characterize how the impact on the immune system differs between the two radiation modalities. The cohort comprised 20 patients with gastrointestinal tumors who received either photon or proton therapy and then developed lymphopenia. General study outcomes and caveats: The survival association was assessed only in patients who died, and the authors presented better survival with proton therapy as a possibility rather than a demonstrated result. Across the cohort, a larger post-nadir drop in TCR diversity was inversely correlated with overall survival time among patients who died. After the lymphocyte count nadir, photon-treated repertoires showed oligoclonal expansion, especially of CD8+ Temra cells, which drove the drop in diversity. During treatment, patients who received photon therapy lost naive T cells and TCR diversity and gained effector/memory populations, whereas patients who received proton therapy remained relatively stable.

Via the germline V gene (reference sequence), CDR1 is SGHNT and CDR2 YYREEE. The CDR3 starts with the cysteine, ends with the phenylalanine, and has 17 residues. The CDR3 DNA has 51 bases and is translated from base 1. V loses 4 bases at its end and J loses 2 bases; junction bases beyond the gene matches: 10. Libraries were prepared through the immunoSEQ multiplex PCR assay. T cell repertoires were profiled with deep sequencing of rearranged TCR beta loci together with multiparametric flow cytometry. TCRdb stores this immuneACCESS table with in-frame sequences only. Part of the clones is absent; in the studies checked, under half of the shortfall reflects unresolved V genes, and no reason is known for the rest. This sample is represented by 35,000 to 45,000 clones; approximately 80% of them were singletons. The leading ten clones occupy roughly 25% of the sample. The sample holds one count of this clone. The clone's antigen remains unknown. The record has no base qualities; no much larger clone is one base away.

This chain joins TRBV5-4 to TRBJ1-3; 9 nucleotides in the junction match TRBD1. The sequence was obtained from a woman in her 70s with pancreatic cancer. The sequencing here drew on peripheral blood, taken from a patient treated with proton-based radiotherapy. The CDR3 reads as follows: CASSHDLGDRAGNTIYF. The sequenced DNA is TGTGCCAGCAGCCACGATCTGGGGGACAGGGCTGGAAACACCATATATTTT.